The next 19 T cell receptor beta chains were all read from a single sample in a study of blood T cell repertoires in COVID-19 (TCRdb year 2020). Library preparation used the immunoSEQ multiplex PCR assay. This is the immuneACCESS table as TCRdb keeps it, with only in-frame sequences that have V and J called. A part of the clones is gone; compared with another copy, unresolved V genes explain less than half, and the rest is unexplained. The sample records approximately 150,000 clones, over 80% of which are singletons. The top ten clones comprise around 5.1% of the sample. Sequencing used PBMCs or T cells enriched from blood (not recorded which). All receptors come from a man aged 65-85 years who had been exposed to COVID-19.

This clone showed up just once. The chain combines TRBV3-1 (or the pseudogene TRBV3-2) with TRBJ1-1; D remains unclear. The CDR3 length is 12 residues. V dropped 10 bases and J dropped 0 bases, with 9 bases sitting between them. CDR1 LGHDT and CDR2 YNNKEL come from the germline V gene (reference sequence). Written as DNA, the CDR3 is TGTGCCACCCGTAACATGAACACTGAAGCTTTCTTT. Amino acid sequence: CATRNMNTEAFF.

The chain uses TRBV7-8 and TRBJ2-3; 10 bases map to TRBD2. The CDR3 extends over 15 amino acids. CDR1 and CDR2 from the germline V gene are SGHVS and FQNEAQ. V gave up 5 bases and J gave up 7 bases; unmatched junction bases: 9. CDR3 loop: CASSRAGLAIHTQYF. For the CDR3, the DNA is TGTGCCAGCAGCCGAGCGGGACTAGCGATCCATACGCAGTATTTT. The variable domain in full, completed from reference TRBV7-8 and TRBJ2-3, reads GAGVSQSPRYKVAKRGQDVALRCDPISGHVSLFWYQQALGQGPEFLTYFQNEAQLDKSGLPSDRFFAERPEGSVSTLKIQRTQQEDSAVYLCASSRAGLAIHTQYFGPGTRLTVL.

This rearrangement joins TRBV7-2 to TRBJ1-6; possible D gene TRBD1, 6 bases. Trimming removed 4 bases from V and 6 bases from J, with 16 bases in between. The germline gives CDR1 SGHTA, CDR2 FQGNSA. The CDR3 runs to 16 residues. CDR3 region: CASSYRDNLGNSPLHF. The DNA for the CDR3 is TGTGCCAGCAGCTACCGGGACAATCTGGGTAATTCACCCCTCCACTTT.

The J gene is TRBJ1-1, the V gene TRBV2, with D maybe TRBD1 (5 bases). Germline V lookup: CDR1 SNHLY, CDR2 FYNNEI. The CDR3 runs to 13 residues. V shed 6 bases and J shed 2 bases, with 10 bases lying between them. The CDR3 bases are TGTGCCAGCAGGAAGGACATCAACACTGAAGCTTTCTTT. Translating it yields CASRKDINTEAFF.

J is TRBJ2-2 and V is TRBV5-5; possibly TRBD1 for D (5 bases). V was trimmed by 1 base and J by 1 base, leaving 8 bases between them. From germline, CDR1 is SGHKS and CDR2 YYEKEE (reference sequence). There are 15 residues in the CDR3. CDR3: CASSLYQGNTGELFF. The CDR3 DNA reads as TGTGCCAGCAGCTTGTATCAGGGGAACACCGGGGAGCTGTTTTTT.

This chain uses TRBV10-3 with TRBJ1-1; D not resolved. CDR3 length: 12 residues. The germline gives CDR1 ENHRY, CDR2 SYGVKD. Trimming shortened V by 2 bases and J by 7 bases, and 8 bases separated the two germline ends. This chain's CDR3 is CAISEAAYEAFF. The DNA for the CDR3 is TGTGCCATCAGTGAGGCCGCCTATGAAGCTTTCTTT.

This clone was counted a single time. The V and J genes are TRBV7-2 and TRBJ2-7; maybe TRBD1 (6 bases). CDR3 length: 15 residues. Germline V gives CDR1 SGHTA, CDR2 FQGNSA. Trimming removed 4 bases at V and 3 bases at J, with 16 bases between. Written as DNA, the CDR3 is TGTGCCAGCAGCTCACTCCTAGGACAGAGCTACGAGCAGTACTTC. Translated: CASSSLLGQSYEQYF. The variable domain in full, with the rest retrieved from reference TRBV7-2 and TRBJ2-7, is GAGVSQSPSNKVTEKGKDVELRCDPISGHTALYWYRQSLGQGLEFLIYFQGNSAPDKSGLPSDRFSAERTGGSVSTLTIQRTQQEDSAVYLCASSSLLGQSYEQYFGPGTRLTVT.

The chain couples TRBV9 to TRBJ1-4, with D maybe TRBD1 (5 bases). CDR3 length equals 15 residues. Germline-derived CDR1 and CDR2 are SGDLS and YYNGEE. V was clipped by 0 bases and J by 3 bases, with 9 bases between them. Here the CDR3 DNA reads TGTGCCAGCAGCGTAGCTGGACACCCTAATGAAAAACTGTTTTTT. Protein sequence: CASSVAGHPNEKLFF.

The chain joins TRBV5-4 to TRBJ2-5; TRBD1 matches 7 bases. The CDR3 extends over 16 amino acids. Unmatched junction bases numbered 14, after V lost 4 bases and J lost 5 bases. The germline gives CDR1 SGHNT, CDR2 YYREEE (reference sequence). CDR3 amino acids: CASSVQTRGSRETQYF. CDR3 nucleotides: TGTGCCAGCAGCGTCCAAACCAGGGGGTCACGGGAGACCCAGTACTTC.

The rearrangement links TRBV27 to TRBJ1-2; 7 nucleotides align to TRBD1. There are 16 residues in the CDR3. CDR1 is MNHEY and CDR2 is SMNVEV in the germline V gene (reference sequence). Unmatched junction bases numbered 14, after V lost 6 bases and J lost 4 bases. CDR3 coding DNA: TGTGCCAGCAGGTTGTCAGGGGGTGGGAGAAGCTATGGCTACACCTTC. Encoded protein: CASRLSGGGRSYGYTF.

Only a few counts were recorded for this clone. V gene TRBV7-2 combines with J gene TRBJ1-2; TRBD1 might be the D (5 bases). This CDR3 is 13 amino acids long. Per germline, CDR1 SGHTA and CDR2 FQGNSA. V was trimmed by 11 bases and J by 4 bases, leaving 17 bases between them. This CDR3 reads CAGSKTEVYGYTF. The CDR3 DNA is TGTGCCGGTTCGAAGACAGAAGTCTATGGCTACACCTTC.

J is TRBJ1-5 and V is TRBV28; weak D call: TRBD1 (5 bases). V was pared by 6 bases and J by 7 bases, with 7 bases between. This CDR3 is 11 amino acids long. The germline V gene encodes CDR1 MDHEN and CDR2 SYDVKM. The DNA of the CDR3 is TGTGCCAGCAGCTGGGGCCAGCCCCAGCATTTT. Its protein product is CASSWGQPQHF.

V usage is TRBV14 and J usage is TRBJ2-5; tentatively, D is TRBD2 (6 bases). Germline CDR1 reads SGHDN; CDR2 reads FVKESK. This CDR3 has 13 residues. Trimming removed 1 base from V and 4 bases from J, with 7 bases in between. This chain's CDR3 is CASSQAGAETQYF. CDR3 in DNA: TGTGCCAGCAGCCAAGCGGGAGCAGAGACCCAGTACTTC.

This clone has only a few counts. The genes are TRBV27 and TRBJ2-5; a possible D gene is TRBD1 (9 bases). The V end was cut by 3 bases, the J end by 5 bases, with 16 bases between. There are 15 residues in the CDR3. Looked up from germline, CDR1 is MNHEY and CDR2 is SMNVEV (reference sequence). The CDR3 loop is CASSFGGDREETQYF. The CDR3, as DNA: TGTGCCAGCAGTTTCGGGGGGGACAGGGAGGAGACCCAGTACTTC.

This clone was seen a single time. Other DNA sequences in the sample encode the same CDR3. This chain uses TRBV11-2 with TRBJ1-1; D perhaps matches TRBD1 (5 bases). Germline-derived CDR1 and CDR2 are SGHAT and FQNNGV. V lost 5 bases to trimming and J lost 1 base, with 8 bases between them. The CDR3 sequence is 13 residues long. The CDR3 spells CASSLRENTEAFF. The DNA for the CDR3 is TGTGCCAGCAGCCTCAGGGAGAACACTGAAGCTTTCTTT.

V usage is TRBV7-9 and J usage is TRBJ1-4; no reliable D call. Germline values: CDR1 SEHNR, CDR2 FQNEAQ (reference sequence). V lost 5 bases and J lost 4, with 5 bases in between. This CDR3 region has 12 residues. CDR3 sequence: CASSPYNEKLFF. CDR3 nucleotide sequence: TGTGCCAGCAGCCCCTATAATGAAAAACTGTTTTTT.

The chain recombines TRBV7-2 with TRBJ1-2; 8 positions match TRBD1. This CDR3 contains 14 residues. V shed 5 bases, J shed 2 bases, and the junction held 4 bases outside the gene matches. Germline V gives CDR1 SGHTA, CDR2 FQGNSA. The CDR3 bases are TGTGCCAGCAGCCCCCGACAGGGGAACTATGGCTACACCTTC. Its protein is CASSPRQGNYGYTF.

The V gene is TRBV2, the J gene TRBJ2-1, with TRBD1 matching over 11 bases. Losses at the gene ends were 4 bases for V and 6 bases for J; bases not matched to a gene: 5. CDR1 and CDR2 from the germline V gene are SNHLY and FYNNEI. The CDR3 totals 15 residues. CDR3: CASSAGTGGINEQFF. The CDR3 DNA follows: TGTGCCAGCAGTGCCGGGACAGGGGGGATCAATGAGCAGTTCTTC.

This chain uses TRBV11-2 with TRBJ1-1; D remains unclear. In germline, CDR1 is SGHAT, CDR2 FQNNGV. V was shortened by 6 bases and J by 0 bases, with 8 bases between the two germline ends. CDR3 length: 13 residues. The CDR3 DNA sequence: TGTGCCAGCAGATTTCAGGTGAACACTGAAGCTTTCTTT. Protein: CASRFQVNTEAFF.